The 18 T cell receptor beta chains given below trace back to one sample, sequenced in a study of blood T cell repertoires in COVID-19. TCRdb keeps only in-frame clones here, not all; method: immunoSEQ multiplex PCR. In the table there are about 220,000 clones, approximately 90% of which are singletons. The sample comprised PBMCs or T cells enriched from blood (not recorded which). The receptors stem from a woman between 40 and 50 years old with acute COVID-19.

The genes are TRBV2 and TRBJ1-5; the D gene is possibly TRBD1 (5 bases). The CDR3 runs 13 residues. Per the germline V gene, CDR1 is SNHLY and CDR2 is FYNNEI. With 5 bases removed from V and 6 bases from J, the gap between germline ends came to 11 bases. CDR3 loop: CASSPGGSQPQHF. The CDR3 DNA follows: TGTGCCAGCAGTCCGGGGGGAAGTCAGCCCCAGCATTTT.

This rearrangement joins TRBV5-6 to TRBJ1-2, with a tentative D call TRBD1 (5 bases). The CDR3 runs to 17 residues. Looked up from germline, CDR1 is SGHDT and CDR2 is YYEEEE. V was clipped by 2 bases and J by 8 bases, with 25 bases between them. CDR3 amino acids: CASSLPKGLSDIAGYTF. The CDR3 nucleotides read TGTGCCAGCAGCTTACCCAAGGGACTCTCGGACATCGCGGGCTACACCTTC.

The chain couples TRBV5-1 to TRBJ2-7; tentatively, D is TRBD1 (5 bases). Trimming took off 0 bases at V and 5 bases at J, with 18 bases between the two ends. This CDR3 is built from 16 residues. Germline CDR1 reads SGHRS; CDR2 reads YFSETQ. CDR3 sequence: CASSLDLGGAEDEQYF. The CDR3 coding sequence is TGCGCCAGCAGCTTGGACTTGGGTGGGGCGGAAGACGAGCAGTACTTC.

The chain uses TRBV3-1 (or the pseudogene TRBV3-2) and TRBJ1-2; D not certain. Germline V gene lookup returns CDR1 LGHDT and CDR2 YNNKEL (reference sequence). V was clipped by 4 bases and J by 2 bases, with 14 bases between them. The CDR3 runs 15 residues. This CDR3 is CASSLSPTANYGYTF. The CDR3 nucleotides are TGTGCCAGCAGCCTATCACCTACAGCCAACTATGGCTACACCTTC.

The chain links TRBV2 to TRBJ1-2, with no clear D. Trimming removed 4 bases from V and 8 bases from J, with 8 bases in between. Germline-derived CDR1 and CDR2 are SNHLY and FYNNEI. This CDR3 region has 11 residues. The CDR3 region is CASSASTGYTF. CDR3 DNA: TGTGCCAGCAGTGCTAGTACGGGCTACACCTTC.

This clone was recorded once. The chain employs TRBV27 and TRBJ1-2; perhaps TRBD1 as D (5 bases). Germline CDR1 is MNHEY and CDR2 is SMNVEV (reference sequence). The CDR3 consists of 15 residues. The germline V and J ends were trimmed by 0 bases and 3 bases, with 11 bases remaining between them. The DNA of the CDR3 is TGTGCCAGCAGTTTATCTGCCGACAGAGACTATGGCTACACCTTC. It specifies CASSLSADRDYGYTF.

DNA of the CDR3: TGTGCCAGTAGTTCTATGTCAGGGTACGAGCAGTTCTTC. It specifies CASSSMSGYEQFF. V gene TRBV19 combines with J gene TRBJ2-1, with D possibly matching TRBD1 (5 bases). V shed 5 bases and J shed 10 bases, with 15 bases lying between them. The CDR3 loop spans 13 amino acids. Germline V gives CDR1 LNHDA, CDR2 SQIVND (reference sequence). Combining the CDR3 with reference TRBV19 and TRBJ2-1 gives the whole variable domain DGGITQSPKYLFRKEGQNVTLSCEQNLNHDAMYWYRQDPGQGLRLIYYSQIVNDFQKGDIAEGYSVSREKKESFPLTVTSAQKNPTAFYLCASSSMSGYEQFFGPGTRLTVL.

V is TRBV15 and J is TRBJ1-1, with a weak D call TRBD1 (5 bases). The CDR3 is made up of 17 amino acids. Germline V gene lookup returns CDR1 LNHNV and CDR2 YYDKDF (reference sequence). V was pared by 0 bases and J by 4 bases, with 18 bases between. The CDR3 region is CATSRDQGRVKGTEAFF. The DNA for the CDR3 is TGTGCCACCAGCAGAGATCAGGGTAGAGTAAAGGGCACTGAAGCTTTCTTT.

The chain joins TRBV12-3 or TRBV12-4 to TRBJ1-5; D gene unclear. Deletions cut 8 bases from V and 4 bases from J, with 12 bases between. This CDR3 comprises 13 residues. CDR3 protein: CASGNIRNQPQHF. The CDR3 bases are TGTGCCAGCGGTAACATAAGAAATCAGCCCCAGCATTTT.

The V call is TRBV2, the J call TRBJ2-5; 12 nucleotides align to TRBD2. V was clipped by 3 bases and J by 4 bases; unmatched bases: 9. The CDR3 runs 17 residues. Germline values: CDR1 SNHLY, CDR2 FYNNEI. The CDR3 spells CASSDLAGGPVTETQYF. CDR3 nucleotides: TGTGCCAGCAGTGATCTAGCGGGGGGGCCGGTCACAGAGACCCAGTACTTC.

The sample holds a few counts of this clone. DNA for the CDR3: TGTGCCAGCAGCTTGTCAGGCCGCGGGCACACCATATATTTT. Amino acid sequence: CASSLSGRGHTIYF. The gene calls are TRBV5-6 and TRBJ1-3; D remains unclear. The CDR3 consists of 14 residues. V was trimmed by 1 base and J by 8 bases, leaving 13 bases between them. Germline V CDR1 and CDR2: SGHDT, YYEEEE.

This clone came up a few times. The chain employs TRBV7-2 and TRBJ1-3; possible D gene TRBD1, 6 bases. The CDR3 sequence is 13 residues long. Germline V gene sequence: CDR1 SGHTA, CDR2 FQGNSA. V shed 2 bases and J shed 5 bases, with 7 bases lying between them. The CDR3 nucleotides are TGTGCCAGCAGCTTAAGGGACAGAAACACCATATATTTT. It is translated as CASSLRDRNTIYF.

A single count supports this clone. The CDR3 region has the DNA TGTGCCAGCACCCCGGGGGGGAGCCATGGACGGGGAACGCAGTATTTT. It yields the protein CASTPGGSHGRGTQYF. The chain links TRBV7-2 to TRBJ2-3; 8 nucleotides agree with TRBD2. V was clipped by 7 bases and J by 9 bases; unmatched bases: 18. The length of the CDR3 is 16 residues. Germline assignment: CDR1 SGHTA and CDR2 FQGNSA.

The rearrangement joins TRBV7-8 to TRBJ1-1, with 7 bases matching TRBD1. V lost 2 bases and J lost 7; bases outside the gene matches: 7. The CDR3 sequence is 14 residues long. Germline V gives CDR1 SGHVS, CDR2 FQNEAQ. The CDR3 reads CASSLLSGQIEAFF. CDR3 coding DNA: TGTGCCAGCAGCTTATTGTCGGGACAGATTGAAGCTTTCTTT. The entire variable domain, with the rest obtained from reference TRBV7-8 and TRBJ1-1, is as follows: GAGVSQSPRYKVAKRGQDVALRCDPISGHVSLFWYQQALGQGPEFLTYFQNEAQLDKSGLPSDRFFAERPEGSVSTLKIQRTQQEDSAVYLCASSLLSGQIEAFFGQGTRLTVV.

This rearrangement joins TRBV11-2 to TRBJ2-3, with TRBD1 as a possible D gene (6 bases). The ends were cut back, 1 base at V and 9 bases at J, with 17 bases in the middle. The V gene's germline CDR1 is SGHAT and CDR2 FQNNGV. There are 15 residues in the CDR3. Here the CDR3 DNA reads TGTGCCAGCAGCTTAGGGGCAGGGGTAAGCGACACGCAGTATTTT. Protein: CASSLGAGVSDTQYF.

This chain joins TRBV6-2 or TRBV6-3 and TRBJ1-1; tentatively, D is TRBD1 (6 bases). The V gene lost 3 bases and the J gene lost 3 bases, with 23 bases spanning the gap. Germline CDR1 and CDR2: MNHEY and SVGEGT. The CDR3 length is 18 residues. For the CDR3, the DNA is TGTGCCAGCAGTTATCCGGGACACGGCGGTACTATGGACACTGAAGCTTTCTTT. It yields the protein CASSYPGHGGTMDTEAFF.

J is TRBJ1-2 and V is TRBV19, with D perhaps matching TRBD1 (5 bases). Trimming removed 3 bases at V and 10 bases at J, with 15 bases between. The CDR3 totals 13 residues. The germline V gene encodes CDR1 LNHDA and CDR2 SQIVND (reference sequence). The CDR3 DNA is TGTGCCAGTAGTATGGAGGGGACTCAATTCTACACCTTC. Its translation: CASSMEGTQFYTF.

This chain links TRBV18 with TRBJ1-6, with no clear D. The germline gives CDR1 KGHSH, CDR2 LQKENI. The V end was cut by 5 bases, the J end by 0 bases, with 14 bases between. The length of the CDR3 is 17 residues. The CDR3 spells CASSSVPSSSYNSPLHF. The CDR3 DNA follows: TGTGCCAGCTCATCCGTCCCCTCTAGCTCCTATAATTCACCCCTCCACTTT.